These 2 T cell receptor beta chains came from one sample sequenced in a study of control samples from healthy donors and cancer patients. Assay: immunoSEQ multiplex PCR; the TCRdb copy retains only in-frame clones and omits some. This sample yields around 110,000 clones, of which over 90% are seen a single time; 2% to 3% belongs to the top ten. The source material was blood. Receptor source: a man aged 25-45 years in good health.

In its sample, this clone was seen once. The gene calls are TRBV28 and TRBJ1-3; D remains unclear. Trimming removed 3 bases at V and 5 bases at J, with 2 bases between. The germline V gene has CDR1 MDHEN and CDR2 SYDVKM. The CDR3 is 11 residues long. CDR3 bases: TGTGCCAGCAGTTTGAGAAACACCATATATTTT. It translates to CASSLRNTIYF.

The V and J genes are TRBV27 and TRBJ2-3; TRBD2 might be the D (6 bases). The CDR3 loop spans 18 amino acids. The germline CDR1 and CDR2 sequences are MNHEY and SMNVEV (reference sequence). The ends were cut back, 7 bases at V and 1 base at J, with 24 bases in the middle. In DNA, the CDR3 is TGTGCCAGCAAAGGGGCCGGGGGACTTTTAAGAGGCACAGATACGCAGTATTTT. Translation gives CASKGAGGLLRGTDTQYF.